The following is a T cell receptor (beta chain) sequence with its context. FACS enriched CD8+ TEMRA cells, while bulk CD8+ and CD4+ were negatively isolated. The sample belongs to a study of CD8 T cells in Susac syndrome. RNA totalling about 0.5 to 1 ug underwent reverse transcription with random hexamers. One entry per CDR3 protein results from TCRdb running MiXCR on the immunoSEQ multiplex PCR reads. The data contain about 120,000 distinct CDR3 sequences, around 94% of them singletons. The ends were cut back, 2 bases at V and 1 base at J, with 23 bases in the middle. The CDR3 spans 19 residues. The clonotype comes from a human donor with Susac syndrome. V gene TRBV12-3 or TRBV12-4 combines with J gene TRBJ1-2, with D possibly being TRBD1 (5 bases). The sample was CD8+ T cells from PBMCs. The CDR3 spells CASSLFEGPATLLNYGYTF. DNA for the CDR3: TGTGCCAGCAGTTTATTCGAGGGACCCGCCACCCTTCTTAACTATGGCTACACCTTC.